These 2 T cell receptor beta chains originate from one sample sequenced in a study of spatial heterogeneity in lung cancer. Overall study findings and caveats: Mutation counts in tumors were tracked by counts of expanded intratumoral alpha and beta TCRs.

One entry per CDR3 protein, called by TCRdb with MiXCR from the 5' RACE reads. This sample carries over a thousand distinct CDR3 sequences, about 25% of them seen once, and the ten largest clones take over 15%. These receptors have no identified antigens. As for time point: sample taken at primary tumor resection. The starting material was lung tumor tissue, obtained at surgery. Receptors originate from a male donor with early-stage non-small cell lung cancer.

The J gene is TRBJ1-2, the V gene TRBV29-1, with D unresolved. V was shortened by 4 bases and J by 5 bases, with 11 bases between the two germline ends. Germline V gene lookup returns CDR1 SQVTM and CDR2 ANQGSEA. The CDR3 runs to 12 residues. As DNA, the CDR3 is TGCAGCGTTGCCCTACCCCCGTATGGCTACACCTTC. Translated: CSVALPPYGYTF.

This clonotype was detected a few times. V is TRBV7-3 and J is TRBJ2-2; D ambiguous. This CDR3 is built from 13 residues. CDR1 and CDR2 from the germline V gene are SGHTA and FQGTGA. V shed 5 bases and J shed 5 bases, with 9 bases lying between them. The CDR3 reads CASSRPATGELFF. Here the CDR3 DNA reads TGTGCCAGCAGCCGGCCAGCAACCGGGGAGCTGTTTTTT.